This TCR beta chain was retrieved from a study of beta chain features in type 1 diabetes. Study-wide results and limits: Shorter templates might be favored by PCR, equally in patients and controls.

This clone was picked up a small number of times. Its antigen remains unidentified. Expressed TCRB transcripts got sequenced, as all isolated RNA was reverse transcribed. Assay used: immunoSEQ multiplex PCR; TCRdb lists only in-frame clones, some missing. The sample contains 250,000 or so clones, 27% of which appear only once. The source is a man aged 25-45 years in good health. The specimen was central memory CD4+ T cells from blood.

This chain's CDR3 is CASSSLKTGAEAFF. The CDR3 coding sequence is TGTGCCAGCAGCTCCTTGAAGACAGGGGCTGAAGCTTTCTTT. V gene TRBV5-6 combines with J gene TRBJ1-1; 8 bases are a match to TRBD1. The CDR3 is 14 amino acids. CDR1 is SGHDT, CDR2 YYEEEE, per germline. V shed 3 bases, J shed 6 bases, and the junction held 7 bases outside the gene matches.